Below, one TCR beta chain is given with its context. These data originate in a study of blood T cells in healthy people across ages. The CDR3 extends over 13 amino acids. Trimming stripped 3 bases from V and 6 bases from J, with 8 bases between. Combining a sample-barcoded 5' primer with a J-beta primer mix, a second PCR ran for roughly 6 to 12 cycles. TCRdb passed the 5' RACE reads through MiXCR, listing each CDR3 protein once. The table has some 1.5 million distinct CDR3 sequences, less than 45% seen once; the top ten hold approximately 4%. The sequenced sample consisted of blood. The V and J genes are TRBV12-3 or TRBV12-4 and TRBJ2-2; D gene unclear. This receptor was obtained from a woman younger than 35 in good health. The CDR3 sequence: CASSFLGPGELFF. CDR3 DNA: TGTGCCAGCAGTTTTCTGGGTCCCGGGGAGCTGTTTTTT.